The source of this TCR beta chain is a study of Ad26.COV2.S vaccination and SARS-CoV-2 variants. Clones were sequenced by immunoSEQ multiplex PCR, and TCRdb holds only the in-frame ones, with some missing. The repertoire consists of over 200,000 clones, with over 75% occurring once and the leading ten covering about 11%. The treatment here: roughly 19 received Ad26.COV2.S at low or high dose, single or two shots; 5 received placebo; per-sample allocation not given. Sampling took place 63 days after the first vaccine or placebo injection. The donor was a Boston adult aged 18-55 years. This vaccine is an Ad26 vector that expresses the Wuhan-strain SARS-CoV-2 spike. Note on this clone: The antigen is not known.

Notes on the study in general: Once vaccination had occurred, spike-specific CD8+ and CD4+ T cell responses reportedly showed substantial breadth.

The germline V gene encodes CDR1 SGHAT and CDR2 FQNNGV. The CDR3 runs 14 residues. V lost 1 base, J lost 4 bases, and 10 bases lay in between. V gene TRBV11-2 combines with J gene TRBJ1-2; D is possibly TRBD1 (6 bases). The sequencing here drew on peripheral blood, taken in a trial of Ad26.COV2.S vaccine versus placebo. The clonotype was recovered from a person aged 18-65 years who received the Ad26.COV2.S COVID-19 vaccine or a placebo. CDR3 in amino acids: CASSLGGGGYGYTF. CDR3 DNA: TGTGCCAGCAGCTTAGGGGGAGGGGGCTATGGCTACACCTTC.